This T cell receptor beta chain originates from a study of blood T cells in healthy people across ages. Findings and limits, study-wide: Roughly linearly, TCR beta diversity per million T cells fell as age increased. Expanded clonotype changes were possibly confounded by unknown donor CMV status.

Trimming left V 5 bases short and J 15 bases short, with 18 bases between. This CDR3 is built from 12 residues. CDR1 and CDR2 from the germline V gene are SGHRS and YFSETQ. Regarding this clonotype: Its specificity is not known.

It was with a sample-barcoded 5' primer and a J-beta primer mix that a second PCR of about 7 to 12 cycles was run. One entry per CDR3 protein, called by TCRdb with MiXCR from the 5' RACE reads. The top ten clones hold roughly 7% of a sample with 1.2 million to 1.5 million distinct CDR3 sequences, approximately 59% of them seen once. This clonotype originated in a young man in good health. The chain carries TRBV5-1 and TRBJ2-4; a possible D gene is TRBD2 (5 bases). Sequencing used blood. This CDR3 reads CASSPGGGVGYF. DNA for the CDR3: TGCGCCAGCAGTCCCGGAGGTGGAGTGGGGTACTTC.